These 10 T cell receptor beta chains came from one sample sequenced in a study of OX40 agonist ivuxolimab in advanced cancers. Here immunoSEQ multiplex PCR was the method, and the copy in TCRdb shows in-frame clones only, minus some. Of tens of thousands of clones in the sample, more than 85% were seen once. The sample here was CD4+ or CD8+ T cells sorted from blood, taken in a trial of the OX40 agonist ivuxolimab. These receptors all come from an adult with an advanced solid tumor such as melanoma, head and neck, liver or kidney cancer.

The chain links TRBV7-6 to TRBJ2-1; D remains ambiguous. The CDR3 sequence is 12 residues long. Between the trimmed V and J ends, which lost 1 base and 7 bases, there was a span of 5 bases. Germline CDR1 reads SGHVS; CDR2 reads FNYEAQ. This CDR3 is CASSLEGNEQFF. The CDR3 bases are TGTGCCAGCAGCTTAGAAGGAAATGAGCAGTTCTTC.

CDR3 sequence reads: CASSMEGRGQPQHF. The CDR3 region has the DNA TGTGCCAGTAGTATGGAGGGGAGGGGTCAGCCCCAGCATTTT. The chain links TRBV19 to TRBJ1-5; weak D call: TRBD1 (5 bases). The CDR3 totals 14 residues. V was shortened by 3 bases and J by 6 bases, with 12 bases between the two germline ends. Germline lookup yields CDR1 LNHDA and CDR2 SQIVND (reference sequence).

This sequence joins TRBV28 and TRBJ2-2; 13 nucleotides align to TRBD2. With 3 bases clipped from V and 7 bases from J, the junction kept 8 bases outside the gene matches. Germline CDR1 is MDHEN and CDR2 is SYDVKM. CDR3 size: 17 residues. This CDR3 is CASSFLRTSGSVGELFF. CDR3 nucleotide sequence: TGTGCCAGCAGTTTCTTACGGACTAGCGGGAGTGTCGGGGAGCTGTTTTTT. Drawing the rest from reference TRBV28 and TRBJ2-2, the complete variable domain is DVKVTQSSRYLVKRTGEKVFLECVQDMDHENMFWYRQDPGLGLRLIYFSYDVKMKEKGDIPEGYSVSREKKERFSLILESASTNQTSMYLCASSFLRTSGSVGELFFGEGSRLTVL.

The chain combines TRBV11-2 with TRBJ1-2, with D possibly being TRBD1 (5 bases). The germline CDR1 and CDR2 sequences are SGHAT and FQNNGV. CDR3 length: 15 residues. V was pared by 0 bases and J by 6 bases, with 14 bases between. CDR3: CASSLDGGGVDGYTF. CDR3 sequence (DNA): TGTGCCAGCAGCTTAGATGGGGGAGGGGTGGATGGCTACACCTTC.

The rearrangement uses TRBV2 and TRBJ2-7; TRBD2 might be the D (5 bases). The CDR3 runs 15 residues. Germline CDR1 SNHLY, CDR2 FYNNEI. V lost 6 bases and J lost 0, with 15 bases in between. CDR3 coding DNA: TGTGCCAGCAGGTACGGCGGAGCGGCCTCCTACGAGCAGTACTTC. Protein product: CASRYGGAASYEQYF.

Here the CDR3 reads CASSSGWGTSDNEQFF. The CDR3 DNA is TGTGCCAGCAGCTCGGGATGGGGGACTAGCGACAATGAGCAGTTCTTC. V usage is TRBV7-9 and J usage is TRBJ2-1; 10 nucleotides align to TRBD2. The CDR3 is made up of 16 amino acids. Germline assignment: CDR1 SEHNR and CDR2 FQNEAQ (reference sequence). V gave up 4 bases and J gave up 5 bases; unmatched junction bases: 8.

This clone showed up just once. This chain uses TRBV6-9 with TRBJ2-6, with D possibly TRBD1 on 6 matching bases. Trimming shortened V by 3 bases and J by 2 bases, and 8 bases separated the two germline ends. The CDR3 consists of 15 residues. Germline lookup yields CDR1 MNHGY and CDR2 SVAAGI. This chain's CDR3 is CASSYRTAGANVLTF. The CDR3 DNA follows: TGTGCCAGCAGTTACCGGACAGCTGGGGCCAACGTCCTGACTTTC.

The chain carries TRBV10-1 and TRBJ2-7; weak D call: TRBD2 (6 bases). The length of the CDR3 is 13 residues. The germline V gene encodes CDR1 WNHNN and CDR2 SYGVQD (reference sequence). V dropped 6 bases and J dropped 9 bases, with 18 bases sitting between them. The CDR3 reads CASSERSQGGQYF. For the CDR3, the DNA is TGCGCCAGCAGCGAACGGTCCCAGGGAGGGCAGTACTTC.

The chain joins TRBV11-2 to TRBJ2-1, with D hard to call. The ends were cut back, 0 bases at V and 5 bases at J, with 5 bases in the middle. The CDR3 contains 13 residues. Germline values: CDR1 SGHAT, CDR2 FQNNGV. The DNA of the CDR3 is TGTGCCAGCAGCTTAGAGTTCCACAATGAGCAGTTCTTC. Protein product: CASSLEFHNEQFF.

The chain carries TRBV21-1 and TRBJ1-3; the listed D gene, TRBD1, was not tested against the DNA. TRBV21-1 counts as a pseudogene. The CDR3 is 14 amino acids. Here the CDR3 reads CASSKVVRDDTIYF. The CDR3 nucleotides read TGTGCCAGCAGCAAAGTCGTCAGGGATGACACCATATATTTT.